This entry is about one T cell receptor beta chain. The entry originates in a study of blood T cell repertoires in COVID-19. Study-level background: Researchers got acute and convalescent COVID-19 samples from the United States, Italy and Spain.

V was pared by 4 bases and J by 5 bases, with 4 bases of the junction left unmatched. From germline, CDR1 is SGHAT and CDR2 FQNNGV. CDR3 size: 14 residues. TCRdb's copy holds only in-frame clones and misses some; the assay was immunoSEQ multiplex PCR. The repertoire consists of around 97,000 clones, with about 86% occurring once and the leading ten covering 3% to 3.5%. The rearrangement links TRBV11-2 to TRBJ1-2; 10 positions agree with TRBD1. The sample was peripheral blood. This receptor was identified in a human donor in a cohort sampled during active COVID-19. The CDR3 region has the DNA TGTGCCAGCAGCTATGGACAGGGGGTGTATGGCTACACCTTC. Its protein is CASSYGQGVYGYTF.